The 14 T cell receptor beta chains reported below all come from one sample, sequenced in a study of regulatory T cells in long-lasting Graves disease. Time point indicated: persistent/refractory GD, antithyroid drugs over 5 years with positive TRAb. The TCR library was made from RNA extracted from PBMCs. Arm-PCR of CDR3 regions and iRepertoire HTBI primers were used to build TCR beta libraries. In TCRdb, the multiplex PCR reads were re-called with MiXCR into one record per CDR3 protein. The sample records 400,000 to 500,000 distinct CDR3 sequences, 20% being singletons. Sequenced material: peripheral blood mononuclear cells (PBMCs), taken when the disease was refractory, from a patient treated with antithyroid drugs. These receptor sequences come from a female donor with Graves disease.

V and J are TRBV28 and TRBJ2-7; no firm D call. This CDR3 region has 11 residues. CDR1 MDHEN and CDR2 SYDVKM come from the germline V gene. Trimming left V 3 bases short and J 5 bases short, with 5 bases between. The CDR3 bases are TGTGCCAGCAGTTTTTTCCACGAGCAGTACTTC. Its translation is CASSFFHEQYF.

This clonotype was picked up a small number of times. The chain couples TRBV28 to TRBJ2-1, with TRBD2 identical over 7 bases. J gave up 7 bases and V 2 bases, and 5 bases lay outside the gene matches. Germline V gene sequence: CDR1 MDHEN, CDR2 SYDVKM. This CDR3 contains 14 residues. DNA of the CDR3: TGTGCCAGCAGTTTAGCGGGAGATATAAATGAGCAGTTCTTC. Translating gives CASSLAGDINEQFF.

This clonotype was counted ten times or more. This sequence joins TRBV30 and TRBJ2-4; tentative D call: TRBD1 (6 bases). Germline V gene lookup returns CDR1 GTSNPN and CDR2 SVGIG (reference sequence). The V and J ends lost 2 bases and 1 base respectively, with 15 bases between them. This CDR3 has 16 residues. This CDR3 is CAWSPIGDIAKNIQYF. DNA for the CDR3: TGTGCCTGGAGTCCGATAGGGGACATCGCCAAAAACATTCAGTACTTC.

This clonotype was seen many times. V is TRBV27 and J is TRBJ1-1; 8 bases map to TRBD1. CDR1 and CDR2 (germline): MNHEY, SMNVEV (reference sequence). Trimming at V came to 5 bases and at J to 7 bases, leaving 6 bases not matched to a gene. There are 13 residues in the CDR3. CDR3 coding DNA: TGTGCCAGCAGTCTTCGACAGGGGAATGAAGCTTTCTTT. It encodes CASSLRQGNEAFF.

The gene calls are TRBV7-9 and TRBJ2-7; perhaps TRBD2 as D (5 bases). The CDR3 runs to 13 residues. V lost 3 bases and J lost 5, with 11 bases in between. The V gene's germline CDR1 is SEHNR and CDR2 FQNEAQ (reference sequence). The CDR3 DNA follows: TGTGCCAGCAGCTTTACGGCCGGGGACGAGCAGTACTTC. Its protein product is CASSFTAGDEQYF.

The genes are TRBV20-1 and TRBJ1-2, with a tentative D call TRBD1 (6 bases). Germline V lookup: CDR1 DFQATT, CDR2 SNEGSKA (reference sequence). V lost 5 bases and J lost 4, with 8 bases in between. This CDR3 comprises 11 residues. Written as DNA, the CDR3 is TGCAGTGCTGGACAGAGCTATGGCTACACCTTC. Translating it yields CSAGQSYGYTF.

This clonotype turned up a few times. This chain connects TRBV7-9 to TRBJ2-5; the D is unclear. This CDR3 region has 16 residues. With 5 bases removed from V and 5 bases from J, the gap between germline ends came to 21 bases. Germline V gene lookup returns CDR1 SEHNR and CDR2 FQNEAQ (reference sequence). DNA for the CDR3: TGTGCCAGCAGCAATATAGTTGGCAGGATGTGGGAGACCCAGTACTTC. As protein: CASSNIVGRMWETQYF. The full variable domain, its missing parts supplied by reference TRBV7-9 and TRBJ2-5, is DTGVSQNPRHKITKRGQNVTFRCDPISEHNRLYWYRQTLGQGPEFLTYFQNEAQLEKSRLLSDRFSAERPKGSFSTLEIQRTEQGDSAMYLCASSNIVGRMWETQYFGPGTRLLVL.

Turning to this clonotype: The junction departs from germline at one end; a sequencing error may be responsible. CDR3 nucleotides: TGTGCCAGCAGCTCACCTTCTCGGGCGGGTCCATTCCTTTTC. As protein: CASSSPSRAGPFLF. The chain recombines TRBV5-4 with TRBJ2-7; maybe TRBD2 (5 bases). The CDR3 runs 14 residues. CDR1 and CDR2 from the germline V gene are SGHNT and YYREEE (reference sequence).

This chain connects TRBV19 to TRBJ1-5; possible D gene TRBD1, 5 bases. Germline V gene sequence: CDR1 LNHDA, CDR2 SQIVND (reference sequence). The CDR3 has 15 amino acids. Trimming cost V 5 bases and J 0 bases, with 11 bases left between them. CDR3 DNA sequence: TGTGCCAGTAGTCCGGGACTTTATAGCAATCAGCCCCAGCATTTT. The encoded protein is CASSPGLYSNQPQHF.

This clonotype was recorded at least ten times. V and J are TRBV28 and TRBJ1-4; D is possibly TRBD1 (5 bases). In germline, CDR1 is MDHEN, CDR2 SYDVKM. V lost 5 bases to trimming and J lost 4 bases, with 14 bases between them. CDR3 length: 15 residues. The CDR3 reads CASSPSGQLNEKLFF. As DNA, the CDR3 is TGTGCCAGCAGTCCTTCGGGGCAACTTAATGAAAAACTGTTTTTT.

In this sample, this clonotype turned up once. The chain combines TRBV7-2 with TRBJ2-3; D possibly corresponds to TRBD1 (5 bases). The CDR3 is 13 residues long. V shed 5 bases and J shed 4 bases, with 10 bases lying between them. Germline V CDR1 and CDR2: SGHTA, FQGNSA. CDR3 nucleotides: TGTGCCAGCAGCGAAGGGGCTGCAGATACGCAGTATTTT. Translated, it gives CASSEGAADTQYF.

This clonotype was detected ten times or more. The chain is built from TRBV7-2 and TRBJ1-1; D remains ambiguous. CDR3 length: 13 residues. From germline, CDR1 is SGHTA and CDR2 FQGNSA. The V end was cut by 1 base, the J end by 6 bases, with 9 bases between. The CDR3 DNA is TGTGCCAGCAGCTTAGGGCGGGATGCTGAAGCTTTCTTT. This codes for CASSLGRDAEAFF.

There are a few counts of this clonotype. This sequence joins TRBV6-2 or TRBV6-3 and TRBJ2-7; 8 nucleotides match TRBD2. CDR1 and CDR2 (germline): MNHEY, SVGEGT. The CDR3 runs 16 residues. The V gene end was trimmed by 4 bases and the J gene end by 2 bases; junction bases not matched to a gene: 10. This CDR3 reads CASSSLRGLVTYEQYF. The DNA of the CDR3 is TGTGCCAGCAGTTCGCTTCGGGGACTAGTAACCTACGAGCAGTACTTC.

This clonotype appeared many times. The chain uses TRBV5-5 and TRBJ1-2; no reliable D call. Germline-derived CDR1 and CDR2 are SGHKS and YYEKEE (reference sequence). Trimming removed 0 bases from V and 2 bases from J, with 8 bases in between. This CDR3 is built from 14 residues. In DNA, the CDR3 is TGTGCCAGCAGCTTGGACAGACCAAACTATGGCTACACCTTC. Translating gives CASSLDRPNYGYTF.